The 21 T cell receptor beta chains below all came from one sample that was sequenced in a study of T cell responses to AZD1222 COVID-19 vaccine. This table comes from immunoSEQ multiplex PCR, and its TCRdb copy is limited to in-frame clones, with some not included. The data hold roughly 45,000 clones, with around three quarters observed a single time. Source: peripheral blood, taken on day 0 of AZD1222 vaccination. The source of these receptors is an adult in good health.

The chain couples TRBV28 to TRBJ2-7; tentative D call: TRBD1 (5 bases). The length of the CDR3 is 14 residues. Per germline, CDR1 MDHEN and CDR2 SYDVKM. Trimming took 4 bases from V and 0 from J, leaving 10 bases between them. CDR3 coding DNA: TGTGCCAGCAGTTATCCCGACAGCTCCTACGAGCAGTACTTC. Protein product: CASSYPDSSYEQYF.

The V call is TRBV19, the J call TRBJ2-7; 11 bases align to TRBD2. Looked up from germline, CDR1 is LNHDA and CDR2 is SQIVND (reference sequence). Trimming at V came to 4 bases and at J to 1 base, leaving 6 bases not matched to a gene. This CDR3 region has 16 residues. Here the CDR3 reads CASSKDGTSGSYEQYF. The CDR3 DNA sequence: TGTGCCAGTAGTAAAGACGGGACTAGCGGTTCCTACGAGCAGTACTTC.

The table lists this clone with a count of one. V usage is TRBV7-2 and J usage is TRBJ1-5, with D hard to call. The CDR3 has 15 amino acids. With 5 bases removed from V and 6 bases from J, the gap between germline ends came to 17 bases. The germline V gene has CDR1 SGHTA and CDR2 FQGNSA. For the CDR3, the DNA is TGTGCCAGCAGCCCGGGAGCCCTGAATTCTCAGCCCCAGCATTTT. Protein sequence: CASSPGALNSQPQHF.

The J gene is TRBJ2-3, the V gene TRBV9, with 7 nucleotides matching TRBD2. The V gene end was trimmed by 3 bases and the J gene end by 1 base; junction bases not matched to a gene: 17. The CDR3 runs to 19 residues. CDR1 and CDR2 (germline): SGDLS, YYNGEE. The CDR3 is CASSASPGGSGLRTDTQYF. Written as DNA, the CDR3 is TGTGCCAGCAGCGCCTCCCCAGGCGGTAGCGGGCTACGCACAGATACGCAGTATTTT. Full variable domain (outside the CDR3, taken from reference TRBV9 and TRBJ2-3): DSGVTQTPKHLITATGQRVTLRCSPRSGDLSVYWYQQSLDQGLQFLIQYYNGEERAKGNILERFSAQQFPDLHSELNLSSLELGDSALYFCASSASPGGSGLRTDTQYFGPGTRLTVL.

The chain is built from TRBV4-1 and TRBJ1-2; 12 bases match TRBD1. The CDR3 sequence is 17 residues long. The V gene end was trimmed by 4 bases and the J gene end by 4 bases; junction bases not matched to a gene: 10. The V gene's germline CDR1 is MGHRA and CDR2 YSYEKL. The CDR3 region is CASSPGQGAKDSYGYTF. The CDR3 coding sequence is TGCGCCAGCAGCCCGGGACAGGGGGCCAAAGACTCCTATGGCTACACCTTC.

The V and J genes are TRBV18 and TRBJ2-3; D is perhaps TRBD1 or TRBD2 (7 bases each). The CDR3 length is 15 residues. Trimming took off 1 base at V and 4 bases at J, with 12 bases between the two ends. Germline CDR1 and CDR2: KGHSH and LQKENI. The CDR3 reads CASSPREGAADTQYF. CDR3 nucleotides: TGTGCCAGCTCACCACGGGAGGGGGCTGCAGATACGCAGTATTTT.

The gene calls are TRBV27 and TRBJ2-1; 7 bases align to TRBD2. CDR3 length: 15 amino acids. With V trimmed by 2 bases and J by 3 bases, 4 bases remained unmatched. From germline, CDR1 is MNHEY and CDR2 SMNVEV (reference sequence). The CDR3: CASSLVSGYYNEQFF. The CDR3 region has the DNA TGTGCCAGCAGTTTAGTTAGCGGGTACTACAATGAGCAGTTCTTC.

The genes are TRBV19 and TRBJ1-1; D ambiguous. This CDR3 region has 12 residues. V was trimmed by 6 bases and J by 0 bases, leaving 5 bases between them. The germline gives CDR1 LNHDA, CDR2 SQIVND (reference sequence). Written as DNA, the CDR3 is TGTGCCAGTAGCCACATGAACACTGAAGCTTTCTTT. Translation gives CASSHMNTEAFF.

The rearrangement links TRBV28 to TRBJ1-6; D is unresolved. The CDR3 runs to 12 residues. CDR1 and CDR2 (germline): MDHEN, SYDVKM. Trimming shortened V by 6 bases and J by 7 bases, and 7 bases separated the two germline ends. This chain's CDR3 is CASRGGNSPLHF. CDR3 nucleotides: TGTGCCAGCAGGGGTGGGAATTCACCCCTCCACTTT.

This rearrangement joins TRBV12-5 to TRBJ2-1, with a weak D call TRBD2 (7 bases). V was trimmed by 0 bases and J by 9 bases, leaving 9 bases between them. The CDR3 loop spans 13 amino acids. Looked up from germline, CDR1 is LGHNT and CDR2 is FRNRAP. The CDR3 DNA follows: TGTGCTAGTGGTTTGGTAAGGGGGGGTGAGCAGTTCTTC. Amino acids: CASGLVRGGEQFF.

The CDR3 here is CANLTRGDPNTGELFF. For the CDR3, the DNA is TGCGCCAATTTGACACGGGGGGATCCTAACACCGGGGAGCTGTTTTTT. The V gene is TRBV10-1, the J gene TRBJ2-2; the match to TRBD2 covers 7 bases. Germline V gene lookup returns CDR1 WNHNN and CDR2 SYGVQD (reference sequence). The CDR3 runs to 16 residues. Trimming cost V 10 bases and J 2 bases; bases outside gene matches: 13.

The chain recombines TRBV6-6 with TRBJ1-2; 7 bases are a match to TRBD1. Germline assignment: CDR1 MNHNY and CDR2 SVGAGI (reference sequence). Unmatched junction bases numbered 5, after V lost 5 bases and J lost 5 bases. The CDR3 covers 13 residues. DNA of the CDR3: TGTGCCAGCAGTGCCAGGGGGGTGTATGGCTACACCTTC. It specifies CASSARGVYGYTF.

This chain uses TRBV6-1 with TRBJ2-5; 11 nucleotides line up with TRBD2. Germline lookup yields CDR1 MNHNS and CDR2 SASEGT. V dropped 3 bases and J dropped 2; count of bases not matched to a gene: 2. CDR3 length: 15 residues. The CDR3: CASSDLAGGQETQYF. CDR3 nucleotide sequence: TGTGCCAGCAGTGATCTAGCGGGGGGACAAGAGACCCAGTACTTC.

The genes are TRBV25-1 and TRBJ2-3, with 7 bases fitting TRBD1. Germline-derived CDR1 and CDR2 are MGHDK and SYGVNS. The CDR3 has 14 amino acids. Trimming took 10 bases from V and 0 from J; bases not matched to a gene: 7. The CDR3 nucleotides are TGTGCCACCGAATCGACAGGGAGCACAGATACGCAGTATTTT. Translation: CATESTGSTDTQYF. Based on the CDR3 plus reference TRBV25-1 and TRBJ2-3, the full variable domain is EADIYQTPRYLVIGTGKKITLECSQTMGHDKMYWYQQDPGMELHLIHYSYGVNSTEKGDLSSESTVSRIRTEHFPLTLESARPSHTSQYLCATESTGSTDTQYFGPGTRLTVL.

The chain uses TRBV4-1 and TRBJ2-1, with TRBD2 matching over 8 bases. V lost 1 base and J lost 4; bases outside the gene matches: 0. CDR1 is MGHRA and CDR2 is YSYEKL in the germline V gene. This CDR3 comprises 14 residues. This CDR3 is CASSQAGGYNEQFF. In nucleotides, the CDR3 is TGCGCCAGCAGCCAAGCGGGGGGGTACAATGAGCAGTTCTTC.

The chain links TRBV5-1 to TRBJ1-2; no definite D call. V lost 6 bases to trimming and J lost 1 base, with 16 bases between them. Germline values: CDR1 SGHRS, CDR2 YFSETQ. The length of the CDR3 is 15 residues. Here the CDR3 DNA reads TGCGCCAGCACCCAAGACGGGGAGGTTAACTATGGCTACACCTTC. Amino acid sequence: CASTQDGEVNYGYTF.

The chain links TRBV5-4 to TRBJ2-7, with a possible D match to TRBD1 (5 bases). Trimming pared 2 bases from V and 5 bases from J, leaving 11 bases between. Germline V lookup: CDR1 SGHNT, CDR2 YYREEE (reference sequence). The CDR3 contains 13 residues. The CDR3 nucleotides read TGTGCCAGCAGCTTTTGGGGCTCGGACGAGCAGTACGTC. This sequence encodes CASSFWGSDEQYV.

The chain recombines TRBV18 with TRBJ2-3; possibly TRBD1 for D (5 bases). V lost 1 base, J lost 2 bases, and 13 bases lay in between. The CDR3 length is 16 residues. Germline CDR1 is KGHSH and CDR2 is LQKENI. The CDR3 sequence is CASSPRTQVNTDTQYF. CDR3 nucleotides: TGTGCCAGCTCACCACGTACACAGGTTAACACAGATACGCAGTATTTT.

This chain joins TRBV20-1 and TRBJ2-5, with D hard to call. CDR1 is DFQATT, CDR2 SNEGSKA, per germline (reference sequence). The CDR3 covers 11 residues. The V and J ends lost 4 bases and 5 bases respectively, with 8 bases between them. CDR3 in amino acids: CSAMKRETQYF. The CDR3 DNA is TGCAGTGCTATGAAGAGGGAGACCCAGTACTTC.

The gene calls are TRBV18 and TRBJ2-2; 10 bases map to TRBD2. The length of the CDR3 is 16 residues. Germline CDR1 is KGHSH and CDR2 is LQKENI. After removal of 3 bases from V and 6 bases from J, the junction contained 7 bases not matched to a gene. This CDR3 reads CASSPRSGRAPGELFF. In DNA form, the CDR3 reads TGTGCCAGCTCACCCCGAAGCGGGAGGGCCCCCGGGGAGCTGTTTTTT.

The chain couples TRBV10-3 to TRBJ2-1; D possibly corresponds to TRBD2 (6 bases). V dropped 3 bases and J dropped 5 bases, with 14 bases sitting between them. The length of the CDR3 is 15 residues. The V gene's germline CDR1 is ENHRY and CDR2 SYGVKD. As DNA, the CDR3 is TGTGCCATCAGTGATGTGGGGGGTACAGACAATGAGCAGTTCTTC. Translating gives CAISDVGGTDNEQFF.